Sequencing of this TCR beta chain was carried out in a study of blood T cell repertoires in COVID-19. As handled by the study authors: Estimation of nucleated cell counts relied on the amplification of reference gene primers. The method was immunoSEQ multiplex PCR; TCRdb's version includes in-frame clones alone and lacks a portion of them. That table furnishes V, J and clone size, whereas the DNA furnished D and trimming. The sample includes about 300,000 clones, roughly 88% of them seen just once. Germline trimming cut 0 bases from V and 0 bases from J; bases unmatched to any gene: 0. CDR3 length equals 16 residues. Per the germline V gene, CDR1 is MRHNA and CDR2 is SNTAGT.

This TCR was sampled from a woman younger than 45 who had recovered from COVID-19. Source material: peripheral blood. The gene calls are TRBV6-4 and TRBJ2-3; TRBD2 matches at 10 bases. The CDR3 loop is CASSDSSGGSTDTQYF. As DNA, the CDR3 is TGTGCCAGCAGTGACTCTAGCGGGGGGAGCACAGATACGCAGTATTTT.